This T cell receptor beta chain was obtained from a study of CXCR3-negative and CXCR3-positive naive CD8 T cells. Germline-derived CDR1 and CDR2 are SQVTM and ANQGSEA. The CDR3 runs to 15 residues. Each TRB cDNA library was prepared by 5' RACE (with UMI labels). TCRdb re-called the 5' RACE reads; every CDR3 protein appears as one record, without DNA. The sample has tens of thousands of distinct CDR3 sequences, and its top ten clones hold 1.1%. Comments on this clonotype: The target antigen is unknown.

Study-wide results and caveats: Similarly elevated diversity marked both naive subsets, with memory CD8+ cells showing far lower diversity.

The specimen sequenced was naive CXCR3- CD8+ T cells from blood. Specified subset: CD45RO-CCR7+CD27+CD95- naive CD8+ T cells lacking CXCR3 (TNR3-). The chain uses TRBV29-1 and TRBJ2-7; there is no DNA to check the TCRdb D call of TRBD2. The clonotype was recovered from a human donor in good health. Some clones in this sample may be carry-over from other donors' samples. CDR3: CSVVGLGLAEDEQYF.